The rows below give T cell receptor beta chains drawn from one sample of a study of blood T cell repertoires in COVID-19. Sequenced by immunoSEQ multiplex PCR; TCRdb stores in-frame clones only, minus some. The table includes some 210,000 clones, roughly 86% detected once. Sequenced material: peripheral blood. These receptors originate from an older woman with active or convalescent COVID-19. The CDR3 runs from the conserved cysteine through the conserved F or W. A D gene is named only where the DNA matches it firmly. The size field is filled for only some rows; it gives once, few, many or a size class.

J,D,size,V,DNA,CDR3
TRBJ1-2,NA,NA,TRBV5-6,TGTGCCAGCAGCTTGGGAGGAGGTCCTAACTATGGCTACACCTTC,CASSLGGGPNYGYTF
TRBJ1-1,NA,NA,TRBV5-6,TGTGCCAGCAGCTTTGTCAGGGGCGCTGAAGCTTTCTTT,CASSFVRGAEAFF
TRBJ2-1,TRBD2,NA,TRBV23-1,TGCGCCAGCAGTCAATCCGCGGGAGGCGCCTACAATGAGCAGTTCTTC,CASSQSAGGAYNEQFF
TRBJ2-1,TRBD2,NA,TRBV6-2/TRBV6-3,TGTGCCAGCAGCCCCGGACTAGCGGGAGTTCAGCAGTTCTTC,CASSPGLAGVQQFF
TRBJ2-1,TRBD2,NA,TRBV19,TGTGCCAGTAGTGCGACTAGCGGGAGTCCTGGTGAGCAGTTCTTC,CASSATSGSPGEQFF
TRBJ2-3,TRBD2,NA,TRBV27,TGTGCCAGCAGTCCAGTACTAGCGGGGATTCCAGATACGCAGTATTTT,CASSPVLAGIPDTQYF
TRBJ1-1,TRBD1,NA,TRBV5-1,TGCGCCAGCAGCCCCGGTTATCGGGACAGGGAAGCCGCGAACACTGAAGCTTTCTTT,CASSPGYRDREAANTEAFF
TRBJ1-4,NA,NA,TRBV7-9,TGTGCCAGCAGCTTAACGAATACAGCTAATGAAAAACTGTTTTTT,CASSLTNTANEKLFF
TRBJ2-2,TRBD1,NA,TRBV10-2,TGCGCCAGCAGTGAGTTCCACAGGGGGGCCGGGGAGCTGTTTTTT,CASSEFHRGAGELFF
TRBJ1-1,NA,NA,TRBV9,TGTGCCAGCAGCGTGAGACAGGAGAACACTGAAGCTTTCTTT,CASSVRQENTEAFF
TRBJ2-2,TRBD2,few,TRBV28,TGTGCCAGCAGTATAGCGGGAGAAACCGGGGAGCTGTTTTTT,CASSIAGETGELFF